This is a list of T cell receptor beta chains from one sample in a study of cytomegalovirus exposure and HLA in healthy donors. Only in-frame clones appear in the TCRdb table, and some are missing; sequencing was by immunoSEQ multiplex PCR. The sample records about 150,000 clones, approximately 73% being singletons. Sequencing used PBMCs. The receptors originated from a woman younger than 35 in good health and CMV-seronegative. The CDR3 runs from the conserved cysteine through the conserved F or W.

V,J,CDR3
TRBV9,TRBJ2-2,CASSVGPGGNTGELFF
TRBV7-9,TRBJ2-2,CASSLLSDYTGELFF
TRBV7-9,TRBJ2-3,CASSPRDTQYF
TRBV27,TRBJ1-1,CASSFAGQGVNTEAFF
TRBV12-5,TRBJ2-1,CATQGVAHNEQFF
TRBV2,TRBJ2-5,CASSQGTLQETQYF
TRBV18,TRBJ1-1,CASSPRVNSMNTEAFF
TRBV18,TRBJ2-1,CASSRDGGLKNNEQFF
TRBV6-6,TRBJ2-1,CASRKEDYNEQFF
TRBV14,TRBJ1-4,CASSPKTGLTNEKLFF
TRBV2,TRBJ1-2,CASMRRDSGRGYTF
TRBV7-3,TRBJ1-2,CASSPSWQVYGYTF
TRBV15,TRBJ2-5,CATSRGVRTSGAQETQYF
TRBV29-1,TRBJ2-3,CSVEDVGGTGPVSQYF
TRBV19,TRBJ1-5,CASGGYSNQPQHF
TRBV19,TRBJ2-7,CASTQGQGSYEQYF
TRBV19,TRBJ2-1,CAGASGRDNEQFF
TRBV7-9,TRBJ1-4,CASSPTGSNEKLFF
TRBV19,TRBJ2-7,CAAQGAPYEQYF
TRBV11-2,TRBJ2-5,CASSPPGETQYF
TRBV5-1,TRBJ1-1,CASSSKGDTEAFF
TRBV9,TRBJ2-2,CASSVALAGYTGELFF
TRBV7-8,TRBJ2-2,CASSLTPGELFF
TRBV7-9,TRBJ1-5,CASSLLNQPQHF
TRBV2,TRBJ2-3,CASSAGPERGADTQYF
TRBV6-5,TRBJ2-3,CASSYFGQGTDTQYF
TRBV6-6,TRBJ2-3,CASSYSTSGKDTQYF
TRBV28,TRBJ2-1,CASSPGQDYNEQFF
TRBV5-1,TRBJ1-6,CASSLYGEDSPLHF
TRBV4-2,TRBJ2-3,CASSHDGPSTSGSTDTQYF
TRBV18,TRBJ1-5,CASPAHGDPTGPQHF
TRBV5-6,TRBJ2-7,CASSLNSYEQYF
TRBV6-1,TRBJ1-2,CASSDWGWDGYTF
TRBV7-9,TRBJ1-1,CASSLQGMDTEAFF
TRBV28,TRBJ1-2,CASLSGGDGLHGYTF
TRBV9,TRBJ2-2,CASSLRGDLNTGELFF
TRBV2,TRBJ1-1,CASRRDSKNTEAFF
TRBV5-1,TRBJ1-2,CASSPTGGADYGYTF
TRBV29-1,TRBJ1-2,CSVEGGQGGNGYTF
TRBV7-9,TRBJ1-1,CASSSRFFF
TRBV18,TRBJ1-5,CASSPGRDQPQHF
TRBV7-9,TRBJ2-1,CASSLRGTGGYNEQFF
TRBV27,TRBJ2-7,CASSFGQGSYEQYF
TRBV5-4,TRBJ1-1,CASSLGGGGIDLNTEAFF
TRBV28,TRBJ1-1,CASSSPGTGLGEAFF
TRBV9,TRBJ1-5,CASSVSGDQPQHF
TRBV4-1,TRBJ1-1,CASSQSRDRGRKAFF
TRBV7-2,TRBJ2-5,CASSLIRAQETQYF
TRBV11-3,TRBJ1-1,CASSLDDRRDTEAFF
TRBV11-2,.,CASSLEQPYEQYF
TRBV30,TRBJ1-4,CAWSARGKLFF
TRBV18,TRBJ2-2,CASSPRTGTGELFF
TRBV7-9,TRBJ2-5,CASSFRGEETQYF
TRBV11-3,TRBJ2-4,CASSSPGQGGSQYF
TRBV5-1,TRBJ1-2,CASSLAGNNPNYGYTF
TRBV6-5,TRBJ1-2,CASSYSPVNYGYTF